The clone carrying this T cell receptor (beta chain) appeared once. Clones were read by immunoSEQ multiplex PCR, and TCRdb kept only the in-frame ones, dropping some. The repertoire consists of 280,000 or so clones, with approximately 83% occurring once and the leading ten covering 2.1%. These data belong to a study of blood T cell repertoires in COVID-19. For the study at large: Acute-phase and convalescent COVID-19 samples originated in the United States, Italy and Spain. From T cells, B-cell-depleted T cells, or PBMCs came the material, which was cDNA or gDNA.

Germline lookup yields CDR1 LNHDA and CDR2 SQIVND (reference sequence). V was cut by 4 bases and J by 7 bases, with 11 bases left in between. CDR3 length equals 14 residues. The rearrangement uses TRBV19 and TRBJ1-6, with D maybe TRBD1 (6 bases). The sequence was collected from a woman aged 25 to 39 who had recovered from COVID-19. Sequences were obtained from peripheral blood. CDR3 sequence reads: CASSTKGDNSPLHF. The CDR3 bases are TGTGCCAGTAGTACCAAGGGGGACAATTCACCCCTCCACTTT. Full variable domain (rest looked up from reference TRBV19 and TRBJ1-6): DGGITQSPKYLFRKEGQNVTLSCEQNLNHDAMYWYRQDPGQGLRLIYYSQIVNDFQKGDIAEGYSVSREKKESFPLTVTSAQKNPTAFYLCASSTKGDNSPLHFGNGTRLTVT.